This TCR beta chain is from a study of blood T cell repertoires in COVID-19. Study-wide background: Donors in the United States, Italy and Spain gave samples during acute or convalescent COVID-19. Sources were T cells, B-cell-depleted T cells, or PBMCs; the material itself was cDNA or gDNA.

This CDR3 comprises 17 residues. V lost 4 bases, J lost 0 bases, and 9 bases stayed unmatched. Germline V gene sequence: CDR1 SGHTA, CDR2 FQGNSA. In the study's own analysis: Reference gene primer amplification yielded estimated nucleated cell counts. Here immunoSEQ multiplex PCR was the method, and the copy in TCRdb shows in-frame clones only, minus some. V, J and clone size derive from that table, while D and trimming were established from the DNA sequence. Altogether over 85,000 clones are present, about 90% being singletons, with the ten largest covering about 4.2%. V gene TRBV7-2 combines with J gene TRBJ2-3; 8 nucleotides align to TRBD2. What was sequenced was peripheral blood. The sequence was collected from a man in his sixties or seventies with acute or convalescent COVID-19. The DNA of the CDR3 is TGTGCCAGCAGCTCCACTGGACTAGCCCGAAGCACAGATACGCAGTATTTT. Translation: CASSSTGLARSTDTQYF.